One sample yielded the 31 T cell receptor beta chains listed below, sequenced in a study of T cell responses to AZD1222 COVID-19 vaccine. Method: immunoSEQ multiplex PCR; TCRdb's copy keeps in-frame clones and lacks some. The sample holds roughly 120,000 clones, approximately 84% seen once. Sequences were derived from peripheral blood, sampled on day 0 of AZD1222 vaccination. These receptor sequences come from an adult in good health.

The V and J genes are TRBV5-1 and TRBJ1-6, with a tentative D call TRBD1 (5 bases). Germline V CDR1 and CDR2: SGHRS, YFSETQ. Trimming left V 0 bases short and J 5 bases short, with 15 bases between. This CDR3 spans 17 amino acids. DNA of the CDR3: TGCGCCAGCAGCTTGGTCCCAGGGACGGCAAATAATTCACCCCTCCACTTT. This translates into CASSLVPGTANNSPLHF.

The rearrangement joins TRBV4-1 to TRBJ2-7; D is uncertain. Germline V gene data show CDR1 as MGHRA and CDR2 as YSYEKL. The CDR3 runs to 13 residues. V dropped 5 bases and J dropped 3 bases, with 11 bases sitting between them. The CDR3 coding sequence is TGCGCCAGCAGCAATACACTTTTCTACGAGCAGTACTTC. It encodes CASSNTLFYEQYF.

The chain combines TRBV4-1 with TRBJ1-1; maybe TRBD1 (5 bases). The CDR3 has 17 amino acids. V shed 5 bases and J shed 5 bases, with 24 bases lying between them. Germline V CDR1 and CDR2: MGHRA, YSYEKL. CDR3 sequence reads: CASSKGDQRRAGTEAFF. The CDR3 bases are TGCGCCAGCAGCAAAGGGGATCAGCGGAGGGCTGGGACTGAAGCTTTCTTT.

The chain couples TRBV6-2 or TRBV6-3 to TRBJ2-5, with 7 positions matching TRBD1. CDR3 length: 15 amino acids. With 2 bases clipped from V and 0 bases from J, the junction kept 3 bases outside the gene matches. CDR1 is MNHEY and CDR2 is SVGEGT in the germline V gene. This CDR3 reads CASSYRGQYQETQYF. The DNA of the CDR3 is TGTGCCAGCAGTTACAGGGGACAGTACCAAGAGACCCAGTACTTC.

This chain uses TRBV10-1 with TRBJ2-3; D ambiguous. V lost 2 bases and J 6 bases, leaving 9 bases between the germline ends. Looked up from germline, CDR1 is WNHNN and CDR2 is SYGVQD (reference sequence). The CDR3 has 13 amino acids. Here the CDR3 reads CASSESRRDTQYF. CDR3 nucleotides: TGCGCCAGCAGTGAGAGCCGCAGGGATACGCAGTATTTT.

The gene calls are TRBV19 and TRBJ2-2, with 8 bases aligning to TRBD1. Unmatched junction bases numbered 9, after V lost 9 bases and J lost 3 bases. The CDR3 is 15 amino acids. Germline assignment: CDR1 LNHDA and CDR2 SQIVND (reference sequence). The CDR3 nucleotides are TGTGCCAGCCGGAGGGTGGACAGGGACACCGGGGAGCTGTTTTTT. It specifies CASRRVDRDTGELFF.

This chain joins TRBV28 and TRBJ2-7, with 14 bases fitting TRBD2. The germline CDR1 and CDR2 sequences are MDHEN and SYDVKM. The CDR3 has 18 residues. V lost 4 bases and J lost 1; bases outside the gene matches: 9. CDR3: CASSSSSGTSGRSYEQYF. In nucleotides, the CDR3 is TGTGCCAGCAGTTCCTCCTCCGGGACTAGCGGGAGATCCTACGAGCAGTACTTC.

V usage is TRBV5-1 and J usage is TRBJ2-7; 8 bases fit TRBD1. The CDR3 contains 16 residues. Trimming took 4 bases from V and 0 from J; bases not matched to a gene: 9. The germline V gene encodes CDR1 SGHRS and CDR2 YFSETQ. CDR3 DNA sequence: TGCGCCAGCAGCAACGGACAGGGCCTATCCTCCTACGAGCAGTACTTC. Encoded protein: CASSNGQGLSSYEQYF.

This chain uses TRBV25-1 with TRBJ1-2; D remains unclear. The CDR3 is made up of 16 amino acids. Germline CDR1 reads MGHDK; CDR2 reads SYGVNS. V dropped 3 bases and J dropped 7 bases, with 21 bases sitting between them. The DNA for the CDR3 is TGTGCCAGCAGTGACTCCAAAACAGATTCAGTAACTGGCTACACCTTC. This codes for CASSDSKTDSVTGYTF.

The rearrangement links TRBV7-9 to TRBJ1-1; tentatively, D is TRBD1 (5 bases). CDR1 SEHNR and CDR2 FQNEAQ come from the germline V gene (reference sequence). CDR3 length: 15 residues. The V end lost 1 base, the J end lost 3 bases, and 12 bases lay between the germline ends. The CDR3 spells CASSLESGADTEAFF. For the CDR3, the DNA is TGTGCCAGCAGCTTAGAAAGTGGGGCAGACACTGAAGCTTTCTTT.

This rearrangement joins TRBV15 to TRBJ1-4; unclear D gene. Germline V CDR1 and CDR2: LNHNV, YYDKDF (reference sequence). The CDR3 loop spans 15 amino acids. Trimming removed 0 bases from V and 5 bases from J, with 10 bases in between. DNA of the CDR3: TGTGCCACCAGCAGAGATCTCGGAGGAAATGAAAAACTGTTTTTT. Translation: CATSRDLGGNEKLFF. The complete variable domain, with remaining parts taken from reference TRBV15 and TRBJ1-4, reads DAMVIQNPRYQVTQFGKPVTLSCSQTLNHNVMYWYQQKSSQAPKLLFHYYDKDFNNEADTPDNFQSRRPNTSFCFLDIRSPGLGDTAMYLCATSRDLGGNEKLFFGSGTQLSVL.

This clone was observed a few times. This chain links TRBV14 with TRBJ1-1; D gene ambiguous. Germline V gives CDR1 SGHDN, CDR2 FVKESK. The CDR3 contains 12 residues. Trimming left V 4 bases short and J 4 bases short, with 7 bases between. In nucleotides, the CDR3 is TGTGCCAGCAGCCCGGGGTTCACTGAAGCTTTCTTT. Encoded protein: CASSPGFTEAFF.

The chain uses TRBV29-1 and TRBJ1-2; 8 bases line up with TRBD1. Germline trimming cut 7 bases from V and 3 bases from J; bases unmatched to any gene: 1. In germline, CDR1 is SQVTM, CDR2 ANQGSEA. The length of the CDR3 is 11 residues. The CDR3 region is CSAGQDYGYTF. In nucleotides, the CDR3 is TGCAGCGCGGGACAGGACTATGGCTACACCTTC.

This chain uses TRBV27 with TRBJ1-4, with D perhaps TRBD1 (6 bases). This CDR3 is built from 16 residues. Germline V CDR1 and CDR2: MNHEY, SMNVEV (reference sequence). The V gene lost 7 bases and the J gene lost 3 bases, with 18 bases spanning the gap. The CDR3 reads CASKFEGGTANEKLFF. The CDR3 nucleotides are TGTGCCAGCAAATTCGAAGGGGGAACGGCTAATGAAAAACTGTTTTTT.

V gene TRBV11-3 combines with J gene TRBJ1-4; D gene unclear. V was trimmed by 5 bases and J by 12 bases, leaving 13 bases between them. CDR1 and CDR2 from the germline V gene are SGHNT and YENEEA. The CDR3 length is 12 residues. The CDR3 DNA reads TGTGCCAGCAGCCGAAGAAATGAGCAACTGTTTTTT. It codes for CASSRRNEQLFF.

The chain is built from TRBV18 and TRBJ2-1; D uncertain. The CDR3 contains 12 residues. V was shortened by 4 bases and J by 9 bases, with 10 bases between the two germline ends. Germline CDR1 is KGHSH and CDR2 is LQKENI. The CDR3 sequence is CASSRSSPEQFF. CDR3 coding DNA: TGTGCCAGCTCACGATCTTCCCCTGAGCAGTTCTTC. Looking up the rest from reference TRBV18 and TRBJ2-1 gives the full variable domain: NAGVMQNPRHLVRRRGQEARLRCSPMKGHSHVYWYRQLPEEGLKFMVYLQKENIIDESGMPKERFSAEFPKEGPSILRIQQVVRGDSAAYFCASSRSSPEQFFGPGTRLTVL.

This chain uses TRBV11-2 with TRBJ2-3, with 9 positions matching TRBD2. The CDR3 runs 17 residues. Germline V gives CDR1 SGHAT, CDR2 FQNNGV. V lost 5 bases, J lost 1 base, and 10 bases stayed unmatched. CDR3: CASSPLMASGGTDTQYF. CDR3 nucleotides: TGTGCCAGCAGCCCCCTTATGGCTAGCGGGGGCACAGATACGCAGTATTTT. Full variable domain (rest looked up from reference TRBV11-2 and TRBJ2-3): EAGVAQSPRYKIIEKRQSVAFWCNPISGHATLYWYQQILGQGPKLLIQFQNNGVVDDSQLPKDRFSAERLKGVDSTLKIQPAKLEDSAVYLCASSPLMASGGTDTQYFGPGTRLTVL.

The chain couples TRBV27 to TRBJ2-7, with unresolved D. The CDR3 loop spans 14 amino acids. The germline gives CDR1 MNHEY, CDR2 SMNVEV (reference sequence). Trimming left V 4 bases short and J 0 bases short, with 10 bases between. The CDR3 sequence is CASSSRLSSYEQYF. The CDR3 region has the DNA TGTGCCAGCAGTTCCCGCTTAAGCTCCTACGAGCAGTACTTC.

The chain carries TRBV6-2 or TRBV6-3 and TRBJ1-5; no clear D. Germline V gene sequence: CDR1 MNHEY, CDR2 SVGEGT. CDR3 length: 12 amino acids. The ends were cut back, 5 bases at V and 0 bases at J, with 2 bases in the middle. This CDR3 is CASSLSNQPQHF. For the CDR3, the DNA is TGTGCCAGCAGTCTTAGCAATCAGCCCCAGCATTTT.

The J gene is TRBJ1-1, the V gene TRBV30; D uncertain. From germline, CDR1 is GTSNPN and CDR2 SVGIG (reference sequence). The CDR3 loop spans 11 amino acids. V was pared by 4 bases and J by 0 bases, with 3 bases between. The CDR3 protein is CAWTLNTEAFF. The CDR3 DNA reads TGTGCCTGGACACTGAACACTGAAGCTTTCTTT.

The chain has TRBV19 and TRBJ1-1; perhaps TRBD1 as D (5 bases). CDR1 is LNHDA and CDR2 is SQIVND in the germline V gene (reference sequence). There are 16 residues in the CDR3. V was trimmed by 4 bases and J by 1 base, leaving 16 bases between them. This chain's CDR3 is CASSKEIVGRNTEAFF. In DNA, the CDR3 is TGTGCCAGTAGTAAGGAAATCGTGGGACGGAACACTGAAGCTTTCTTT.

The chain links TRBV16 to TRBJ1-3, with D possibly being TRBD1 (6 bases). The CDR3 is 17 residues long. The V end lost 5 bases, the J end lost 0 bases, and 17 bases lay between the germline ends. CDR1 is KGHSY, CDR2 FQNENV, per germline. CDR3 DNA: TGTGCCAGCAGCAAGGGGGTAGCAGGACACTCTGGAAACACCATATATTTT. Residues: CASSKGVAGHSGNTIYF. Drawing the rest from reference TRBV16 and TRBJ1-3, the complete variable domain is GEEVAQTPKHLVRGEGQKAKLYCAPIKGHSYVFWYQQVLKNEFKFLISFQNENVFDETGMPKERFSAKCLPNSPCSLEIQATKLEDSAVYFCASSKGVAGHSGNTIYFGEGSWLTVV.

This chain joins TRBV19 and TRBJ1-1; TRBD1 matches 7 bases. This CDR3 comprises 14 residues. The V and J ends lost 10 bases and 0 bases, in that order; junction bases with no gene match: 8. Germline V gene data show CDR1 as LNHDA and CDR2 as SQIVND (reference sequence). CDR3 in DNA: TGTGCCACCTTTTACAGGGGTTTGAACACTGAAGCTTTCTTT. Amino acids: CATFYRGLNTEAFF.

The V gene is TRBV24-1, the J gene TRBJ2-7; 9 nucleotides align to TRBD1. Germline trimming cut 2 bases from V and 6 bases from J; bases unmatched to any gene: 7. This CDR3 is 15 amino acids long. The germline V gene has CDR1 KGHDR and CDR2 SFDVKD. CDR3 DNA: TGTGCCACCAGTGATTCTAGGACAGGGGATGTCGAGCAGTACTTC. Translated, it gives CATSDSRTGDVEQYF.

In its sample, this clone was seen once. The rearrangement links TRBV12-5 to TRBJ1-1; D is possibly TRBD1 (5 bases). The CDR3 is made up of 12 amino acids. The germline V gene encodes CDR1 LGHNT and CDR2 FRNRAP. The germline V and J ends were trimmed by 5 bases and 5 bases, with 9 bases remaining between them. As DNA, the CDR3 is TGTGCTAGTGGTCCTGGGGGGACTGAAGCTTTCTTT. Encoded protein: CASGPGGTEAFF.

This rearrangement joins TRBV24-1 to TRBJ2-3, with TRBD1 matching 7 bases. This CDR3 comprises 16 residues. Looked up from germline, CDR1 is KGHDR and CDR2 is SFDVKD. The V and J ends lost 4 bases and 1 base, in that order; junction bases with no gene match: 7. For the CDR3, the DNA is TGTGCCACCAGTGACCTGACAGGGTTGGGCACAGATACGCAGTATTTT. This gives the protein CATSDLTGLGTDTQYF.

The chain carries TRBV18 and TRBJ1-5; D remains ambiguous. The CDR3 spans 14 residues. Germline CDR1 is KGHSH and CDR2 is LQKENI. V lost 3 bases, J lost 4 bases, and 10 bases lay in between. This chain's CDR3 is CASSPELKNQPQHF. CDR3 in DNA: TGTGCCAGCTCACCCGAACTCAAAAATCAGCCCCAGCATTTT.

The chain couples TRBV7-9 to TRBJ2-7; TRBD1 aligns across 8 bases. V shed 5 bases and J 5 bases; nucleotides not matched to a gene: 14. From germline, CDR1 is SEHNR and CDR2 FQNEAQ (reference sequence). The CDR3 covers 16 residues. The CDR3 sequence: CASSHAPGRGRDEQYF. The CDR3 DNA reads TGTGCCAGCAGCCACGCCCCCGGCAGGGGGCGGGACGAGCAGTACTTC.

This clone was recorded only once. This chain connects TRBV5-6 to TRBJ2-7; 7 nucleotides align to TRBD1. The CDR3 length is 12 residues. CDR1 is SGHDT, CDR2 YYEEEE, per germline. J gave up 3 bases and V 4 bases, and 1 base lay outside the gene matches. CDR3 in amino acids: CASSRDSYEQYF. The CDR3 region has the DNA TGTGCCAGCAGCCGGGACAGCTACGAGCAGTACTTC.

The chain couples TRBV6-5 to TRBJ2-1; D possibly corresponds to TRBD1 (6 bases). Deletions cut 5 bases from V and 0 bases from J, with 11 bases between. This CDR3 is 15 amino acids long. CDR1 and CDR2 (germline): MNHEY, SVGAGI. CDR3: CASSPGTNSYNEQFF. DNA for the CDR3: TGTGCCAGCAGTCCCGGGACAAACTCCTACAATGAGCAGTTCTTC.

J is TRBJ1-4 and V is TRBV11-3, with D possibly matching TRBD1 (5 bases). This CDR3 is 14 amino acids long. V gave up 5 bases and J gave up 2 bases, with 9 bases separating them. Germline V lookup: CDR1 SGHNT, CDR2 YENEEA. The CDR3: CASSGEGTNEKLFF. The CDR3 region has the DNA TGTGCCAGCAGCGGTGAGGGGACTAATGAAAAACTGTTTTTT. Full variable domain (rest looked up from reference TRBV11-3 and TRBJ1-4): EAGVVQSPRYKIIEKKQPVAFWCNPISGHNTLYWYLQNLGQGPELLIRYENEEAVDDSQLPKDRFSAERLKGVDSTLKIQPAELGDSAVYLCASSGEGTNEKLFFGSGTQLSVL.